The 18 T cell receptor beta chains listed next were all sequenced from one sample in a study of T cell repertoires in cytomegalovirus infection. No cognate antigen is known for these TCRs. TCRdb independently ran MiXCR on the reads; one entry per CDR3 protein. In the table there are some 500,000 distinct CDR3 sequences, 30% to 40% of which are singletons. This specimen was cultured PBMCs, taken from culture after CMV antigen stimulation. The receptors shown here come from a human donor in good health (CMV status not recorded). Some clones in this sample may be carry-over from other donors' samples.

This clonotype showed up just a few times. V is TRBV7-3 and J is TRBJ2-2; 7 bases map to TRBD1. The CDR3 contains 14 residues. Germline values: CDR1 SGHTA, CDR2 FQGTGA. V lost 8 bases to trimming and J lost 0 bases; unmatched junction nucleotides: 3. CDR3 sequence (DNA): TGTGCCAGCGGCCAGGGGGCGAACACCGGGGAGCTGTTTTTT. It specifies CASGQGANTGELFF.

The chain links TRBV7-7 to TRBJ2-1, with 11 bases lining up with TRBD2. The germline V gene has CDR1 SSHAT and CDR2 FNYEAQ (reference sequence). The CDR3 sequence is 16 residues long. J lost 6 bases, V lost 5 bases, and 9 bases had no gene match. The CDR3 DNA is TGTGCCAGCAGCCAAGGTAGCGGGAGGGCCGGCAATGAGCAGTTCTTC. It encodes CASSQGSGRAGNEQFF.

V usage is TRBV7-2 and J usage is TRBJ1-2; maybe TRBD1 (6 bases). The CDR3 loop spans 14 amino acids. The germline V gene encodes CDR1 SGHTA and CDR2 FQGNSA. The V gene lost 5 bases and the J gene lost 4 bases, with 14 bases spanning the gap. The CDR3 region is CASSASDRSYGYTF. The CDR3 nucleotides are TGTGCCAGCAGCGCCTCGGACAGAAGCTATGGCTACACCTTC.

The chain combines TRBV9 with TRBJ2-2; D could derive from TRBD1 or TRBD2 (5 bases each). CDR3 length: 15 amino acids. The V gene's germline CDR1 is SGDLS and CDR2 YYNGEE. Trimming removed 3 bases at V and 5 bases at J, with 14 bases between. Here the CDR3 DNA reads TGTGCCAGCAGCGGATCCGGGACGGGGACCGGGGAGCTGTTTTTT. Translated, it gives CASSGSGTGTGELFF.

The chain uses TRBV6-2 or TRBV6-3 and TRBJ2-3; D may be TRBD1 or TRBD2 (6 bases each). The CDR3 consists of 15 residues. Per the germline V gene, CDR1 is MNHEY and CDR2 is SVGEGT. V gave up 2 bases and J gave up 5 bases, with 14 bases separating them. The CDR3 sequence: CASSYTGGKGDTQYF. CDR3 nucleotides: TGTGCCAGCAGTTACACCGGGGGCAAAGGAGATACGCAGTATTTT.

This clonotype was seen more than once but under ten times. V gene TRBV4-1 combines with J gene TRBJ2-3, with TRBD2 identical over 10 bases. With V trimmed by 1 base and J by 8 bases, 12 bases remained unmatched. This CDR3 has 17 residues. In germline, CDR1 is MGHRA, CDR2 YSYEKL. The CDR3, as DNA: TGCGCCAGCAGCCAAGCTACAGCGGGAGGGCTCGAGGGTACGCAGTATTTT. It yields the protein CASSQATAGGLEGTQYF.

In its sample, this clonotype was seen many times. V gene TRBV7-9 combines with J gene TRBJ1-3; D not certain. This CDR3 contains 14 residues. V lost 5 bases and J 7 bases, leaving 15 bases between the germline ends. Germline values: CDR1 SEHNR, CDR2 FQNEAQ (reference sequence). The CDR3 DNA is TGTGCCAGCAGCCCCTCCAGGATCCGCAACACCATATATTTT. Amino acid sequence: CASSPSRIRNTIYF.

The CDR3 sequence: CAISEGGGRTEAFF. CDR3 nucleotides: TGTGCCATCAGTGAGGGGGGGGGGCGAACTGAAGCTTTCTTT. J is TRBJ1-1 and V is TRBV10-3; tentatively, D is TRBD1 (6 bases). Germline V gives CDR1 ENHRY, CDR2 SYGVKD. This CDR3 is built from 14 residues. Trimming left V 2 bases short and J 5 bases short, with 12 bases between.

This clonotype occurred a few times. The chain combines TRBV4-2 with TRBJ2-1; D is uncertain. Germline-derived CDR1 and CDR2 are LGHNA and YNFKEQ. V lost 0 bases and J 10 bases, leaving 13 bases between the germline ends. This CDR3 spans 14 amino acids. CDR3 residues: CASSQDVRRAEQFF. The CDR3 DNA reads as TGTGCCAGCAGCCAAGACGTGAGGAGAGCGGAGCAGTTCTTC.

This clonotype turned up a few times. The J gene is TRBJ2-1, the V gene TRBV5-1, with no clear D. Germline V CDR1 and CDR2: SGHRS, YFSETQ. V lost 2 bases and J 8 bases, leaving 8 bases between the germline ends. The length of the CDR3 is 12 residues. CDR3 protein: CASSFSRDEQFF. In nucleotides, the CDR3 is TGCGCCAGCAGCTTCAGTCGCGATGAGCAGTTCTTC.

The chain links TRBV6-2 or TRBV6-3 to TRBJ2-2, with a possible D match to TRBD1 (5 bases). The CDR3 extends over 14 amino acids. Trimming removed 8 bases from V and 4 bases from J, with 14 bases in between. CDR1 MNHEY and CDR2 SVGEGT come from the germline V gene. CDR3 bases: TGTGCCAGCCGGCGAAATGGGGCCACCGGGGAGCTGTTTTTT. Its protein product is CASRRNGATGELFF.

The V call is TRBV20-1, the J call TRBJ1-1; D is unresolved. Germline V gives CDR1 DFQATT, CDR2 SNEGSKA (reference sequence). Trimming shortened V by 3 bases and J by 2 bases, and 10 bases separated the two germline ends. The length of the CDR3 is 13 residues. The CDR3 spells CSASVAINTEAFF. Here the CDR3 DNA reads TGCAGTGCTAGTGTGGCCATAAACACTGAAGCTTTCTTT.

The chain employs TRBV7-2 and TRBJ2-1; 11 positions match TRBD2. Trimming removed 5 bases from V and 5 bases from J; junction bases left unmatched: 8. Germline loops: CDR1 SGHTA, CDR2 FQGNSA. This CDR3 is built from 16 residues. CDR3 sequence: CASSPPGLAVNNEQFF. The CDR3 bases are TGTGCCAGCAGCCCACCGGGACTAGCGGTTAACAATGAGCAGTTCTTC.

The table lists this clonotype with many counts. V is TRBV12-3 or TRBV12-4 and J is TRBJ1-5; D gene ambiguous. This CDR3 comprises 11 residues. Between the trimmed V and J ends, which lost 5 bases and 4 bases, there was a span of 3 bases. The CDR3 protein is CASSQNQPQHF. CDR3 nucleotide sequence: TGTGCCAGCAGTCAAAATCAGCCCCAGCATTTT.

V gene TRBV6-5 combines with J gene TRBJ2-1; 7 bases agree with TRBD2. Germline-derived CDR1 and CDR2 are MNHEY and SVGAGI. This CDR3 is built from 16 residues. Trimming took 5 bases from V and 1 from J; bases not matched to a gene: 8. CDR3 region: CASSPNSAGSYNEQFF. As DNA, the CDR3 is TGTGCCAGCAGTCCCAATTCAGCGGGGTCCTACAATGAGCAGTTCTTC.

The genes are TRBV28 and TRBJ1-2; no clear D gene. The CDR3 loop spans 14 amino acids. V was pared by 5 bases and J by 5 bases, with 15 bases between. Per germline, CDR1 MDHEN and CDR2 SYDVKM. The CDR3 spells CASSPPSPGYGYTF. The DNA of the CDR3 is TGTGCCAGCAGTCCCCCGTCACCCGGGTATGGCTACACCTTC.

The chain recombines TRBV7-3 with TRBJ2-1; 13 nucleotides align to TRBD2. The length of the CDR3 is 15 residues. The V segment lost 5 bases and the J segment 9 bases; nucleotides outside the gene matches: 7. From germline, CDR1 is SGHTA and CDR2 FQGTGA. The CDR3, as DNA: TGTGCCAGCAGCAAAGGACTAGCGGGAGATCTTGAGCAGTTCTTC. Protein sequence: CASSKGLAGDLEQFF.

This clonotype was counted at least ten times. The genes are TRBV7-2 and TRBJ2-1; D is possibly TRBD2 (6 bases). The CDR3 length is 14 residues. Germline loops: CDR1 SGHTA, CDR2 FQGNSA. V lost 6 bases to trimming and J lost 2 bases, with 11 bases between them. The CDR3 sequence is CASRIAVTYNEQFF. The CDR3 region has the DNA TGTGCCAGCAGGATAGCGGTAACCTACAATGAGCAGTTCTTC. Using reference TRBV7-2 and TRBJ2-1 for the parts outside the CDR3, the full variable domain is GAGVSQSPSNKVTEKGKDVELRCDPISGHTALYWYRQSLGQGLEFLIYFQGNSAPDKSGLPSDRFSAERTGGSVSTLTIQRTQQEDSAVYLCASRIAVTYNEQFFGPGTRLTVL.